Sequencing of this T cell receptor beta chain was carried out in a study of blood T cell repertoires in COVID-19. Per the study methods: Reference gene primer amplification gave estimated nucleated cell counts. Some clones are missing from TCRdb's copy, which holds only in-frame ones; the method was immunoSEQ multiplex PCR. V, J and clone size are those of that table, while D and trimming were read from the DNA. Of about 300,000 clones detected, approximately 90% appear once; the ten largest clones hold less than 11%. For recovered donors of Cohort 3, there were two negative PCRs, clearance, or symptom resolution. V was pared by 5 bases and J by 7 bases, with 12 bases of the junction left unmatched. The germline CDR1 and CDR2 sequences are MNHEY and SMNVEV (reference sequence). The CDR3 loop spans 17 amino acids.

Sequencing was done on a sample of PBMCs or T cells enriched from blood (not recorded which). The TCR sequence derives from a young woman who had recovered from COVID-19. The V call is TRBV27, the J call TRBJ2-7; the match to TRBD2 covers 15 bases. The chain's CDR3 is CASSLYGLAGGGGEQYF. The CDR3 nucleotides are TGTGCCAGCAGTCTCTACGGACTAGCGGGAGGGGGAGGGGAGCAGTACTTC.